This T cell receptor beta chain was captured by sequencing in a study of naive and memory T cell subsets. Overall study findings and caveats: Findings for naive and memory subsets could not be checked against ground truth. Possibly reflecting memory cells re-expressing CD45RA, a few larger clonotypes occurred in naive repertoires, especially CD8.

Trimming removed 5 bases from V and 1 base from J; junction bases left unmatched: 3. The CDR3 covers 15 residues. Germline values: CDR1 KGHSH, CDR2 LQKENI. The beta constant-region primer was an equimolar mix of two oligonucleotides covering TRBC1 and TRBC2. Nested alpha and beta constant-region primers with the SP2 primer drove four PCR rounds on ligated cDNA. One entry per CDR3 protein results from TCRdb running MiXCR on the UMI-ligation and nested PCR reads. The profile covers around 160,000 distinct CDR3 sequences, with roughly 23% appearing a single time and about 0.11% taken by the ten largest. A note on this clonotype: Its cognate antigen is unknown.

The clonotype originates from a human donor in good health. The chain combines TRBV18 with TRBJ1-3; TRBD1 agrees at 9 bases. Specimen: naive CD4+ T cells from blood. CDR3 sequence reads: CASSAGQGSGNTIYF. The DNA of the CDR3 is TGTGCCAGCTCAGCGGGACAGGGTTCTGGAAACACCATATATTTT. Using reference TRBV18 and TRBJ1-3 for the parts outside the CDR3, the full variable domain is NAGVMQNPRHLVRRRGQEARLRCSPMKGHSHVYWYRQLPEEGLKFMVYLQKENIIDESGMPKERFSAEFPKEGPSILRIQQVVRGDSAAYFCASSAGQGSGNTIYFGEGSWLTVV.